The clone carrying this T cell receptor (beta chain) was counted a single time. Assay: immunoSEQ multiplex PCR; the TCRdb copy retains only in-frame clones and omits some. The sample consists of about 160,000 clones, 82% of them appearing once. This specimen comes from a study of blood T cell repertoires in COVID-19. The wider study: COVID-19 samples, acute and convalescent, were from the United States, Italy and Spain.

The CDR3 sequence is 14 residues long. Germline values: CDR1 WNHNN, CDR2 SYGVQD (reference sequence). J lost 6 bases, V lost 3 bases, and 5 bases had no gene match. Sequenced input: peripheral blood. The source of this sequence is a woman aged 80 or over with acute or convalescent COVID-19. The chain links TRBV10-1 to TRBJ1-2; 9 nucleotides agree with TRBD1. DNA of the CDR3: TGCGCCAGCAGTGATGGGACAGGGACGAATGGCTACACCTTC. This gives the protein CASSDGTGTNGYTF.